This record looks at one TCR beta chain sequence and its context. The data originate from a study of blood T cell repertoires in COVID-19. In the study overall: The samples span acute and convalescent COVID-19 from the United States, Italy and Spain. PBMCs, B-cell-depleted T cells, or T cells provided the cDNA or gDNA that made up the material.

Under the authors' procedure: Nucleated cell counts were estimated from reference gene primer amplification. TCRdb's copy holds only in-frame clones and misses some; the assay was immunoSEQ multiplex PCR. That table supplies the V and J calls and clone size; D and trimming were determined from the DNA. Of 210,000 or so clones detected, under 90% appear once; the ten largest clones hold 15% to 20%. Per the germline V gene, CDR1 is SGHRS and CDR2 is YFSETQ. CDR3 size: 16 residues. V lost 3 bases and J lost 5; bases outside the gene matches: 6. What was sequenced was peripheral blood. The gene calls are TRBV5-1 and TRBJ2-1; 12 bases align to TRBD2. This clonotype was obtained from an elderly woman with active or convalescent COVID-19. DNA of the CDR3: TGCGCCAGCAGCTCTCTAGCGGGAGGGTTGGACAATGAGCAGTTCTTC. Translation gives CASSSLAGGLDNEQFF.